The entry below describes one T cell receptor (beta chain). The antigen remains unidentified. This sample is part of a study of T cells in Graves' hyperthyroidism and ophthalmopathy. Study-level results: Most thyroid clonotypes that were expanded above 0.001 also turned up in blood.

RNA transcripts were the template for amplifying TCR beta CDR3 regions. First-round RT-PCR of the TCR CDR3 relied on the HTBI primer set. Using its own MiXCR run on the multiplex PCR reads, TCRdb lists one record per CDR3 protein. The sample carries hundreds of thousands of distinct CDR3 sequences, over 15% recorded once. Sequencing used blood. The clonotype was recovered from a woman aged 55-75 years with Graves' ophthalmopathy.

CDR3 loop: CASSTGTGPYNEQFF. Written as DNA, the CDR3 is TGTGCCAGCAGCACAGGGACAGGGCCCTACAATGAGCAGTTCTTC. V usage is TRBV7-2 and J usage is TRBJ2-1; TRBD1 agrees at 9 bases. V dropped 5 bases and J dropped 2; count of bases not matched to a gene: 4. Germline V lookup: CDR1 SGHTA, CDR2 FQGNSA. The CDR3 covers 15 residues.